Shown below are 4 T cell receptor beta chains from a single sample sequenced in a study of radiotherapy plus CTLA-4 blockade in lung cancer listed by TCRdb under 2018. The protocol used for the library was the immunoSEQ multiplex PCR assay. The clones in this table, taken by TCRdb from immuneACCESS, are in-frame only. Not every clone is retained; where verified, under half of the shortfall comes from an unresolved V gene, and the cause of the rest is unknown. For this sample there are 110,000 or so clones; 78% appear just once. The ten top clones hold approximately 5.2% of the sample. Here the sequenced sample was peripheral blood, taken from a patient treated with radiotherapy plus ipilimumab. Receptor source: a human donor with non-small cell lung cancer who had a partial response to radiotherapy plus ipilimumab.

V gene TRBV4-2 combines with J gene TRBJ1-5; a possible D gene is TRBD1 (6 bases). The V gene lost 0 bases and the J gene lost 7 bases, with 10 bases spanning the gap. The CDR3 runs to 14 residues. CDR1 and CDR2 from the germline V gene are LGHNA and YNFKEQ. The CDR3 region is CASSQDKDSQPQHF. The CDR3 nucleotides read TGTGCCAGCAGCCAAGATAAGGACAGCCAGCCCCAGCATTTT.

V usage is TRBV5-6 and J usage is TRBJ2-1; 10 nucleotides agree with TRBD2. With V trimmed by 6 bases and J by 9 bases, 15 bases remained unmatched. Germline V gene lookup returns CDR1 SGHDT and CDR2 YYEEEE. This CDR3 has 16 residues. The CDR3 DNA reads as TGTGCCAGCATCCTGAGGGCTAGCGGGAGTTGGGGTGAGCAGTTCTTC. Translated, it gives CASILRASGSWGEQFF.

The chain combines TRBV19 with TRBJ1-5, with 7 bases matching TRBD1. The CDR3 is 15 amino acids. Germline CDR1 LNHDA, CDR2 SQIVND (reference sequence). Trimming cost V 5 bases and J 4 bases; bases outside gene matches: 8. The CDR3, as DNA: TGTGCCAGTAGTCCTTCCGGGACAGCTAATCAGCCCCAGCATTTT. Encoded protein: CASSPSGTANQPQHF.

The chain combines TRBV11-2 with TRBJ1-4; tentative D call: TRBD1 (5 bases). V was clipped by 6 bases and J by 8 bases, with 13 bases between them. CDR1 is SGHAT, CDR2 FQNNGV, per germline. The CDR3 runs 13 residues. CDR3 protein: CASRDIIGEKLFF. Written as DNA, the CDR3 is TGTGCCAGCAGGGACATCATTGGAGAAAAACTGTTTTTT.